The rows below give T cell receptor beta chains drawn from one sample of a study of blood T cell repertoires in COVID-19. Here immunoSEQ multiplex PCR was the method, and the copy in TCRdb shows in-frame clones only, minus some. The sample gives about 250,000 clones, approximately 86% of which show up once; just under 6.5% is in the top ten. Sequenced sample: peripheral blood. These receptors were taken from a woman in her fifties or sixties with active or convalescent COVID-19. CDR3s include the opening cysteine and the closing phenylalanine or tryptophan. The order of the fields is J gene, D gene, clone size, V gene, CDR3 protein, CDR3 DNA. A D gene is named only where the DNA matches it firmly. Clone size appears in some rows only: once, few, many, or a class for an expanded clone.

TRBJ2-3	TRBD2	once	TRBV28	CASSWTQAGVSTDTQYF	TGTGCCAGCAGTTGGACCCAAGCGGGGGTTAGCACAGATACGCAGTATTTT
TRBJ2-1	TRBD2	-	TRBV10-2	CASNDLLAGGPGTYNEQFF	TGCGCCAGCAATGACTTACTAGCGGGGGGGCCCGGAACCTACAATGAGCAGTTCTTC
TRBJ2-6	TRBD2	-	TRBV13	CASSLAGGPGANVLTF	TGTGCCAGCAGCTTAGCGGGAGGTCCTGGGGCCAACGTCCTGACTTTC
TRBJ1-2	-	once	TRBV30	CAWSSGMGYGYTF	TGTGCCTGGAGTTCGGGAATGGGCTATGGCTACACCTTC
TRBJ1-6	-	-	TRBV27	CASTIGTLASPLHF	TGTGCCAGCACTATCGGGACTCTTGCTTCACCCCTCCACTTT
TRBJ2-1	TRBD1	-	TRBV24-1	CATSDSGQGVNEQFF	TGTGCCACCAGTGACTCGGGACAGGGAGTGAATGAGCAGTTCTTC
TRBJ1-5	-	many	TRBV7-8	CASSLRWAGSGNQPQHF	TGTGCCAGCAGCTTAAGGTGGGCAGGGTCCGGCAATCAGCCCCAGCATTTT
TRBJ2-4	-	-	TRBV2	CASSWTENIQYF	TGTGCCAGCAGTTGGACAGAAAACATTCAGTACTTC
TRBJ2-4	-	-	TRBV7-9	CASSLVLGGNIQYF	TGTGCCAGCAGCTTGGTTTTGGGAGGAAACATTCAGTACTTC
TRBJ1-1	TRBD1	-	TRBV6-5	CASMGQMNTEAFF	TGTGCCAGCATGGGACAGATGAACACTGAAGCTTTCTTT
TRBJ2-1	TRBD1	-	TRBV11-2	CASSFRGTGTVDNEQFF	TGTGCCAGCAGCTTTCGTGGCACTGGGACAGTCGATAATGAGCAGTTCTTC
TRBJ2-5	TRBD2	-	TRBV19	CASSTPGLAEETQYF	TGTGCCAGTAGTACCCCGGGACTAGCGGAAGAGACCCAGTACTTC
TRBJ1-3	-	-	TRBV29-1	CSAIDSASSGNTIYF	TGCAGCGCCATCGACTCGGCAAGCTCTGGAAACACCATATATTTT
TRBJ1-4	TRBD1	-	TRBV7-9	CASTGTGYNEKLFF	TGTGCCAGCACCGGGACAGGGTATAATGAAAAACTGTTTTTT
TRBJ1-4	-	-	TRBV6-5	CASSQAGPNEKLFF	TGTGCCAGCAGTCAGGCAGGCCCTAATGAAAAACTGTTTTTT
TRBJ2-1	TRBD2	-	TRBV4-1	CASSQSFLTSGRFPSYNEQFF	TGCGCCAGCAGCCAGAGTTTCTTGACTAGCGGGAGGTTTCCATCCTACAATGAGCAGTTCTTC
TRBJ1-4	TRBD1	-	TRBV30	CAWSAMGQGSEKLFF	TGTGCCTGGAGTGCGATGGGACAGGGGAGCGAAAAACTGTTTTTT
TRBJ1-5	-	-	TRBV10-2	CASSETYGGQPQHF	TGCGCCAGCAGTGAAACTTACGGTGGTCAGCCCCAGCATTTT
TRBJ1-5	-	-	TRBV19	CASSGGTAVRHF	TGTGCCAGTAGTGGCGGGACGGCCGTTCGGCATTTT
TRBJ2-1	-	-	TRBV10-1	CASSDLSGSSYNEQFF	TGCGCCAGCAGTGACCTTAGCGGCAGCTCCTACAATGAGCAGTTCTTC
TRBJ2-2	-	once	TRBV4-1	CASSHSGGPGTGELFF	TGCGCCAGCAGCCACTCCGGGGGGCCGGGCACCGGGGAGCTGTTTTTT
TRBJ1-3	-	-	TRBV11-3	CASSLALALSGNTIYF	TGTGCCAGCAGCTTAGCCCTGGCTCTCTCTGGAAACACCATATATTTT
TRBJ1-1	-	-	TRBV19	CASSPRQENTEAFF	TGTGCCAGTAGTCCTAGACAGGAGAACACTGAAGCTTTCTTT